This T cell receptor (beta chain) was recorded in a study of blood T cell repertoires in COVID-19. In the study overall: COVID-19 samples collected from the United States, Italy and Spain covered acute and convalescent phases. Nucleic acid was either cDNA or gDNA, and it came from T cells, B-cell-depleted T cells, or PBMCs.

Study processing details: Amplifying reference gene primers gave estimates of nucleated cell counts. Here immunoSEQ multiplex PCR was the method, and the copy in TCRdb shows in-frame clones only, minus some. V, J and clone size are taken as reported in that table, and D and trimming were inferred from the DNA itself. The sample consists of about 410,000 clones, 75% to 90% of them appearing once. Source material: peripheral blood. The origin of this receptor is a woman aged 30 to 39 with active or convalescent COVID-19.

Here the CDR3 reads CASSFVPGQGFTDTQYF. Here the CDR3 DNA reads TGCGCCAGCAGCTTTGTCCCGGGACAGGGATTCACAGATACGCAGTATTTT. V gene TRBV5-1 combines with J gene TRBJ2-3; 9 bases are a match to TRBD1. Germline V CDR1 and CDR2: SGHRS, YFSETQ. The CDR3 contains 17 residues. V trimming: 2 bases; J trimming: 2 bases; junction bases outside the gene matches: 9.